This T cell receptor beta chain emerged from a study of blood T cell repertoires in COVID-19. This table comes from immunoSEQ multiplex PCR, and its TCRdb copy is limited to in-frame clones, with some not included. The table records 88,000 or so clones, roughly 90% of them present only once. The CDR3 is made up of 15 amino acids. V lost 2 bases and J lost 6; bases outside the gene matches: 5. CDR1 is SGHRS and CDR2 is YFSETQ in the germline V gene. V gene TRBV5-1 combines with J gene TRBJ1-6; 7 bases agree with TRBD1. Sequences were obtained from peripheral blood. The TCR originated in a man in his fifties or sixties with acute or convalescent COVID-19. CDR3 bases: TGCGCCAGCAGCTTTTCGGGACAGACTAATTCACCCCTCCACTTT. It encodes CASSFSGQTNSPLHF. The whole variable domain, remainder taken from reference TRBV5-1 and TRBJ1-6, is KAGVTQTPRYLIKTRGQQVTLSCSPISGHRSVSWYQQTPGQGLQFLFEYFSETQRNKGNFPGRFSGRQFSNSRSEMNVSTLELGDSALYLCASSFSGQTNSPLHFGNGTRLTVT.